This T cell receptor (beta chain) stems from a study of T cell clusters in autoimmune cytopenias. TRB amplification used around 260 ng of peripheral blood genomic DNA. Details on this clonotype: Its specificity is unknown.

One tube held mixed TRB-A and TRB-B primer pools for touch-down PCR. TCRdb reworked the multiplex PCR reads into one entry per CDR3 protein, no DNA. The specimen's table records 6,000 or so distinct CDR3 sequences. General observations from the study: Physiological T cell clusters of healthy donors were apparently absent in primary autoimmune cytopenia patients. Functional roles of the in silico T cell clusters still await experimental validation. TRB repertoire shifts in secondary cytopenia and chronic lymphocytic leukemia mostly reflected lymphoma, not autoimmunity.

The germline V gene has CDR1 KGHDR and CDR2 SFDVKD. This CDR3 is built from 15 residues. This chain uses TRBV24-1 with TRBJ2-7; TCRdb names TRBD1, which stays unverified in the absence of DNA. This TCR derives from a human donor with an autoimmune cytopenia or autoimmune hepatitis (not recorded which). The source material was peripheral blood. The CDR3 sequence is CATSDSSGDPYEQYF.